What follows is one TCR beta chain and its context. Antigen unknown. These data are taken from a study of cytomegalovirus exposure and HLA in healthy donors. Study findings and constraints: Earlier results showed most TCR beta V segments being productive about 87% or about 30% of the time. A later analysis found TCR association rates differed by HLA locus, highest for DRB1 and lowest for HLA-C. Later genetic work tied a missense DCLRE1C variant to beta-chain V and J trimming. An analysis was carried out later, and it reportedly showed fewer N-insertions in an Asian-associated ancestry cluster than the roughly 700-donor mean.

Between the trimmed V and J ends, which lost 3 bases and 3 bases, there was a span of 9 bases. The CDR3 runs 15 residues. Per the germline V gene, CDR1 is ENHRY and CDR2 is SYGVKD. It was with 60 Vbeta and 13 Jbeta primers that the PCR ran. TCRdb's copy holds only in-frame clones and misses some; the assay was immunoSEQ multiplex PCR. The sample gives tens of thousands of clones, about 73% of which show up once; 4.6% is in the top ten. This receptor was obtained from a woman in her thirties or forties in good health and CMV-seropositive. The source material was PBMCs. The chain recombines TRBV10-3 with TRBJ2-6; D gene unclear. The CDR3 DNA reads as TGTGCCATCAGTGAAGTAGAAGATGGGGCCAACGTCCTGACTTTC. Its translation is CAISEVEDGANVLTF.